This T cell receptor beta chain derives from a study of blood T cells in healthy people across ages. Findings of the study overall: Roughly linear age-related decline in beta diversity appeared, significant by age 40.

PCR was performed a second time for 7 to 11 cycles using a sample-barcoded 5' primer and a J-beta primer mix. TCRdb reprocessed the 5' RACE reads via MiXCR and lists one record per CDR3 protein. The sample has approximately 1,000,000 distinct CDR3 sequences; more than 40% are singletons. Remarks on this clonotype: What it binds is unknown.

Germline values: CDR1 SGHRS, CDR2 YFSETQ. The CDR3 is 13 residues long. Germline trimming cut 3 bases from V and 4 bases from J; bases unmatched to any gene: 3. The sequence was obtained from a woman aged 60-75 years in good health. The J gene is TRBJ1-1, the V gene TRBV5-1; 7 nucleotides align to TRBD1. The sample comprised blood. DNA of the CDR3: TGCGCCAGCAGCTCCGGGACAGCCACTGAAGCTTTCTTT. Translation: CASSSGTATEAFF.